Presented here are 32 T cell receptor beta chains from one specimen sequenced in a study of OX40 agonist ivuxolimab in advanced cancers. Sequencing was performed with immunoSEQ multiplex PCR; in TCRdb, only in-frame clones are kept and a portion is missing. The table includes 50,000 to 75,000 clones, 70% to 90% detected once. The sequencing used CD4+ or CD8+ T cells sorted from blood, collected in a trial of the OX40 agonist ivuxolimab. The source is an adult with an advanced solid tumor such as melanoma, head and neck, liver or kidney cancer.

V usage is TRBV5-4 and J usage is TRBJ2-4; TRBD1 or TRBD2 may be the D gene (5 bases each). This CDR3 region has 16 residues. Trimming shortened V by 6 bases and J by 6 bases, and 22 bases separated the two germline ends. Germline CDR1 is SGHNT and CDR2 is YYREEE (reference sequence). CDR3 loop: CASTSDGGTVRNIQYF. For the CDR3, the DNA is TGTGCCAGCACCTCCGATGGGGGAACGGTTAGAAACATTCAGTACTTC.

The gene calls are TRBV6-6 and TRBJ2-5, with D unresolved. Germline assignment: CDR1 MNHNY and CDR2 SVGAGI (reference sequence). CDR3 length equals 14 residues. Deletions cut 0 bases from V and 5 bases from J, with 10 bases between. This CDR3 reads CASSYSGPLETQYF. The DNA for the CDR3 is TGTGCCAGCAGTTACTCAGGGCCCCTGGAGACCCAGTACTTC.

This clone was counted between two and nine times. The chain couples TRBV7-6 to TRBJ2-5, with D possibly being TRBD1 (6 bases). The germline V gene has CDR1 SGHVS and CDR2 FNYEAQ. Trimming pared 1 base from V and 1 base from J, leaving 7 bases between. The CDR3 covers 14 residues. The CDR3 protein is CASSLVQGQETQYF. The CDR3 region has the DNA TGTGCCAGCAGCTTAGTACAGGGCCAAGAGACCCAGTACTTC. The full variable domain, with the rest looked up from reference TRBV7-6 and TRBJ2-5, is GAGVSQSPRYKVTKRGQDVALRCDPISGHVSLYWYRQALGQGPEFLTYFNYEAQQDKSGLPNDRFSAERPEGSISTLTIQRTEQRDSAMYRCASSLVQGQETQYFGPGTRLLVL.

This chain connects TRBV6-6 to TRBJ2-5; possibly TRBD1 for D (6 bases). In germline, CDR1 is MNHNY, CDR2 SVGAGI (reference sequence). V was shortened by 2 bases and J by 4 bases, with 11 bases between the two germline ends. The CDR3 runs 14 residues. For the CDR3, the DNA is TGTGCCAGCAGTTACGGCACCAGGGGAGAGACCCAGTACTTC. Amino acids: CASSYGTRGETQYF.

This clone was observed a handful of times. This chain joins TRBV11-2 and TRBJ2-7, with no clear D. V lost 2 bases to trimming and J lost 4 bases, with 6 bases between them. CDR1 SGHAT and CDR2 FQNNGV come from the germline V gene. This CDR3 has 12 residues. The CDR3 here is CASSLQAYEQYF. CDR3 nucleotide sequence: TGTGCCAGCAGCTTACAGGCATACGAGCAGTACTTC.

The gene calls are TRBV7-2 and TRBJ1-2; D possibly corresponds to TRBD1 (5 bases). V was shortened by 4 bases and J by 7 bases, with 22 bases between the two germline ends. CDR3 length equals 16 residues. Looked up from germline, CDR1 is SGHTA and CDR2 is FQGNSA. The chain's CDR3 is CASSSPFPVGGPGYTF. CDR3 DNA: TGTGCCAGCAGCTCACCCTTCCCGGTCGGGGGTCCTGGCTACACCTTC. Supplemented by reference TRBV7-2 and TRBJ1-2, the full variable domain reads GAGVSQSPSNKVTEKGKDVELRCDPISGHTALYWYRQSLGQGLEFLIYFQGNSAPDKSGLPSDRFSAERTGGSVSTLTIQRTQQEDSAVYLCASSSPFPVGGPGYTFGSGTRLTVV.

J is TRBJ1-1 and V is TRBV21-1; the table's D gene call, TRBD1, was not cross checked with the DNA. TRBV21-1 is flagged as a pseudogene. The CDR3 has 12 residues. The CDR3 DNA sequence: TGTGCCAGCACCTTCGACAGCATTGAAGCTTTCTTT. As protein: CASTFDSIEAFF.

The rearrangement joins TRBV7-2 to TRBJ1-3; 8 bases line up with TRBD1. The CDR3 has 18 amino acids. The trim removed 4 bases at V and 2 bases at J, leaving 13 bases unmatched. Germline CDR1 SGHTA, CDR2 FQGNSA. The DNA of the CDR3 is TGTGCCAGCAGCTCACCTTGGGGGCAGGGGGCGGCTGGAAACACCATATATTTT. Protein: CASSSPWGQGAAGNTIYF.

There are a few counts of this clone. The chain links TRBV29-1 to TRBJ2-6; TRBD2 matches 11 bases. Germline values: CDR1 SQVTM, CDR2 ANQGSEA. CDR3 length: 16 residues. V lost 2 bases and J lost 2; bases outside the gene matches: 2. The CDR3 loop is CSVELAGGAGANVLTF. The CDR3 nucleotides read TGCAGCGTTGAACTAGCGGGGGGCGCTGGGGCCAACGTCCTGACTTTC.

The CDR3 nucleotides read TGTGCCAGCAGTTTCTGGGGGGTCGCTGGGGCCAACGTCCTGACTTTC. Its protein is CASSFWGVAGANVLTF. The chain has TRBV27 and TRBJ2-6, with D tentatively TRBD2 (6 bases). This CDR3 region has 16 residues. With 3 bases removed from V and 2 bases from J, the gap between germline ends came to 11 bases. Germline lookup yields CDR1 MNHEY and CDR2 SMNVEV (reference sequence).

The chain uses TRBV5-4 and TRBJ1-2; TRBD1 matches at 7 bases. This CDR3 has 15 residues. V trimming: 1 base; J trimming: 7 bases; junction bases outside the gene matches: 10. Germline CDR1 SGHNT, CDR2 YYREEE (reference sequence). The CDR3 loop reads CASSLSQGYGSGYTF. In nucleotides, the CDR3 is TGTGCCAGCAGCTTGTCACAGGGGTACGGGTCTGGCTACACCTTC.

The V gene is TRBV5-5, the J gene TRBJ2-5, with 7 bases matching TRBD2. Germline values: CDR1 SGHKS, CDR2 YYEKEE (reference sequence). The CDR3 runs to 17 residues. V trimming: 5 bases; J trimming: 3 bases; junction bases outside the gene matches: 16. In nucleotides, the CDR3 is TGTGCCAGCAGTTCACTCTCCGGGACTATATCCGAAGAGACCCAGTACTTC. Residues: CASSSLSGTISEETQYF.

The chain couples TRBV5-4 to TRBJ1-1; D is uncertain. This CDR3 spans 13 amino acids. The V gene's germline CDR1 is SGHNT and CDR2 YYREEE (reference sequence). V was cut by 0 bases and J by 1 base, with 4 bases left in between. The CDR3 nucleotides are TGTGCCAGCAGCTTGGACACGAACACTGAAGCTTTCTTT. This gives the protein CASSLDTNTEAFF.

The genes are TRBV10-3 and TRBJ1-6; D possibly corresponds to TRBD1 (5 bases). CDR1 ENHRY and CDR2 SYGVKD come from the germline V gene. V was trimmed by 0 bases and J by 6 bases, leaving 6 bases between them. The CDR3 length is 14 residues. The CDR3 DNA sequence: TGTGCCATCAGTGAGTCGACAGTTAATTCACCCCTCCACTTT. It yields the protein CAISESTVNSPLHF.

The rearrangement links TRBV5-1 to TRBJ1-4; D not certain. The V gene's germline CDR1 is SGHRS and CDR2 YFSETQ. This CDR3 has 14 residues. Trimming left V 5 bases short and J 5 bases short, with 13 bases between. CDR3 sequence: CASRYEGFNEKLFF. The CDR3 DNA follows: TGCGCCAGCAGATACGAAGGGTTCAATGAAAAACTGTTTTTT.

This rearrangement joins TRBV7-9 to TRBJ1-2, with 7 positions matching TRBD1. V trimming: 4 bases; J trimming: 12 bases; junction bases outside the gene matches: 11. The CDR3 contains 13 residues. Germline V gene lookup returns CDR1 SEHNR and CDR2 FQNEAQ (reference sequence). CDR3 bases: TGTGCCAGCAGCTGGGACAGCCTAAACGTCGACACCTTC. Its translation is CASSWDSLNVDTF.

The V gene is TRBV7-2, the J gene TRBJ1-5; 8 nucleotides line up with TRBD1. Germline CDR1 SGHTA, CDR2 FQGNSA. CDR3 length equals 17 residues. The V gene end was trimmed by 5 bases and the J gene end by 6 bases; junction bases not matched to a gene: 15. CDR3 sequence (DNA): TGTGCCAGCAGCGATTGGACAGGGCGCTCGAATTTTCAGCCCCAGCATTTT. Translation gives CASSDWTGRSNFQPQHF.

The V gene is TRBV30, the J gene TRBJ2-7; a weak D match, TRBD1 (6 bases). In germline, CDR1 is GTSNPN, CDR2 SVGIG (reference sequence). The V end was cut by 5 bases, the J end by 4 bases, with 18 bases between. The CDR3 sequence is 14 residues long. CDR3 nucleotide sequence: TGTGCCTGGTCACGGTTCGGGCAGGGGTACGAGCAGTACTTC. Translating it yields CAWSRFGQGYEQYF.

The J gene is TRBJ2-1, the V gene TRBV9, with no clear D. Trimming pared 1 base from V and 1 base from J, leaving 18 bases between. The CDR3 length is 18 residues. Germline V gives CDR1 SGDLS, CDR2 YYNGEE. The CDR3 nucleotides read TGTGCCAGCAGCGTAAGTCCGACAACCCCTCCTTCCTACAATGAGCAGTTCTTC. It encodes CASSVSPTTPPSYNEQFF.

V usage is TRBV29-1 and J usage is TRBJ2-3; 7 nucleotides match TRBD1. The J segment lost 5 bases and the V segment lost 6 bases, leaving 20 bases of the junction unmatched. This CDR3 is built from 17 residues. From germline, CDR1 is SQVTM and CDR2 ANQGSEA. The CDR3 region is CSVASPGRGRRGDTQYF. The CDR3 nucleotides are TGCAGCGTCGCCTCACCGGGAAGGGGGCGGCGCGGAGATACGCAGTATTTT.

The chain employs TRBV9 and TRBJ2-2; D might be TRBD1 (5 bases). This CDR3 spans 14 amino acids. Germline values: CDR1 SGDLS, CDR2 YYNGEE. Between the trimmed V and J ends, which lost 3 bases and 1 base, there was a span of 7 bases. The CDR3 protein is CASSGQLNTGELFF. DNA for the CDR3: TGTGCCAGCAGCGGACAGTTGAACACCGGGGAGCTGTTTTTT.

This chain links TRBV27 with TRBJ1-1, with 8 bases matching TRBD1. The junction had 0 bases not matched to a gene; V was cut back by 6 bases and J by 0 bases. CDR1 and CDR2 from the germline V gene are MNHEY and SMNVEV (reference sequence). The CDR3 has 13 amino acids. In DNA, the CDR3 is TGTGCCAGCAGGACAGGGGTGAACACTGAAGCTTTCTTT. Its protein is CASRTGVNTEAFF.

The sample holds a few counts of this clone. The chain uses TRBV12-5 and TRBJ2-1; TRBD2 agrees at 14 bases. CDR3 length equals 19 residues. Trimming at V came to 3 bases and at J to 2 bases, leaving 9 bases not matched to a gene. Per the germline V gene, CDR1 is LGHNT and CDR2 is FRNRAP. CDR3 sequence reads: CASGLRGLAGENAYNEQFF. For the CDR3, the DNA is TGTGCTAGTGGTTTACGGGGACTAGCGGGGGAGAACGCCTACAATGAGCAGTTCTTC. The full variable domain, rest sourced from reference TRBV12-5 and TRBJ2-1, is DARVTQTPRHKVTEMGQEVTMRCQPILGHNTVFWYRQTMMQGLELLAYFRNRAPLDDSGMPKDRFSAEMPDATLATLKIQPSEPRDSAVYFCASGLRGLAGENAYNEQFFGPGTRLTVL.

The chain employs TRBV6-5 and TRBJ1-6, with 7 bases identical to TRBD1. With 1 base clipped from V and 9 bases from J, the junction kept 9 bases outside the gene matches. This CDR3 region has 16 residues. CDR1 and CDR2 (germline): MNHEY, SVGAGI. CDR3 DNA sequence: TGTGCCAGCAGTTACTACAATTCAGGGGGGGCTTCACCCCTCCACTTT. Translating gives CASSYYNSGGASPLHF.

This sequence joins TRBV14 and TRBJ2-7, with D perhaps TRBD1 or TRBD2 (5 bases each). With 0 bases removed from V and 2 bases from J, the gap between germline ends came to 11 bases. The CDR3 consists of 15 residues. Germline V CDR1 and CDR2: SGHDN, FVKESK. The CDR3 nucleotides are TGTGCCAGCAGCCAAGATCCCGGGGCCCCCTACGAGCAGTACTTC. Translating gives CASSQDPGAPYEQYF. The complete variable domain, with remaining parts taken from reference TRBV14 and TRBJ2-7, reads EAGVTQFPSHSVIEKGQTVTLRCDPISGHDNLYWYRRVMGKEIKFLLHFVKESKQDESGMPNNRFLAERTGGTYSTLKVQPAELEDSGVYFCASSQDPGAPYEQYFGPGTRLTVT.

The rearrangement joins TRBV28 to TRBJ1-1, with D perhaps TRBD1 (6 bases). The CDR3 totals 13 residues. The germline gives CDR1 MDHEN, CDR2 SYDVKM. The V and J ends lost 4 bases and 4 bases respectively, with 10 bases between them. This CDR3 reads CASSYGGRTEAFF. CDR3 nucleotides: TGTGCCAGCAGTTATGGGGGGCGCACTGAAGCTTTCTTT.

This clone was seen only once. The gene calls are TRBV13 and TRBJ2-5, with TRBD2 identical over 9 bases. Germline values: CDR1 PRHDT, CDR2 FYEKMQ (reference sequence). The J segment lost 2 bases and the V segment lost 0 bases, leaving 10 bases of the junction unmatched. The CDR3 consists of 18 residues. The CDR3 DNA follows: TGTGCCAGCAGCTTAGGCATTTTAGCGGGGGCCCAACAAGAGACCCAGTACTTC. Its protein product is CASSLGILAGAQQETQYF.

This rearrangement joins TRBV5-5 to TRBJ1-5; D gene unclear. Trimming removed 2 bases at V and 1 base at J, with 4 bases between. This CDR3 contains 13 residues. In germline, CDR1 is SGHKS, CDR2 YYEKEE (reference sequence). The CDR3 protein is CASSLDSNQPQHF. CDR3 sequence (DNA): TGTGCCAGCAGCTTAGACAGCAATCAGCCCCAGCATTTT. The full variable domain, completed using reference TRBV5-5 and TRBJ1-5, is DAGVTQSPTHLIKTRGQQVTLRCSPISGHKSVSWYQQVLGQGPQFIFQYYEKEERGRGNFPDRFSARQFPNYSSELNVNALLLGDSALYLCASSLDSNQPQHFGDGTRLSIL.

This sequence joins TRBV27 and TRBJ2-3; D is unresolved. In germline, CDR1 is MNHEY, CDR2 SMNVEV (reference sequence). The V and J ends lost 5 bases and 5 bases respectively, with 5 bases between them. This CDR3 spans 11 amino acids. CDR3 bases: TGTGCCAGCAGTGAGCGAGATACGCAGTATTTT. Protein sequence: CASSERDTQYF.

This rearrangement joins TRBV11-2 to TRBJ2-3; 7 nucleotides align to TRBD1. After removal of 3 bases from V and 0 bases from J, the junction contained 6 bases not matched to a gene. The CDR3 loop spans 16 amino acids. The germline gives CDR1 SGHAT, CDR2 FQNNGV. This chain's CDR3 is CASSFSGTDSTDTQYF. CDR3 sequence (DNA): TGTGCCAGCAGCTTCTCCGGGACAGATAGCACAGATACGCAGTATTTT.

The chain carries TRBV7-8 and TRBJ2-7, with D perhaps assigned TRBD1 or TRBD2 (5 bases each). The V end lost 5 bases, the J end lost 6 bases, and 20 bases lay between the germline ends. Germline CDR1 SGHVS, CDR2 FQNEAQ. The CDR3 totals 15 residues. CDR3: CASSPGTDLAGEQYF. Here the CDR3 DNA reads TGTGCCAGCAGCCCAGGGACCGACCTGGCGGGCGAGCAGTACTTC.

This rearrangement joins TRBV5-4 to TRBJ1-4; D gene ambiguous. This CDR3 region has 15 residues. V shed 4 bases and J shed 0 bases, with 10 bases lying between them. Per the germline V gene, CDR1 is SGHNT and CDR2 is YYREEE (reference sequence). CDR3 nucleotide sequence: TGTGCCAGCAGCCCATCCCAGACAACTAATGAAAAACTGTTTTTT. It translates to CASSPSQTTNEKLFF.